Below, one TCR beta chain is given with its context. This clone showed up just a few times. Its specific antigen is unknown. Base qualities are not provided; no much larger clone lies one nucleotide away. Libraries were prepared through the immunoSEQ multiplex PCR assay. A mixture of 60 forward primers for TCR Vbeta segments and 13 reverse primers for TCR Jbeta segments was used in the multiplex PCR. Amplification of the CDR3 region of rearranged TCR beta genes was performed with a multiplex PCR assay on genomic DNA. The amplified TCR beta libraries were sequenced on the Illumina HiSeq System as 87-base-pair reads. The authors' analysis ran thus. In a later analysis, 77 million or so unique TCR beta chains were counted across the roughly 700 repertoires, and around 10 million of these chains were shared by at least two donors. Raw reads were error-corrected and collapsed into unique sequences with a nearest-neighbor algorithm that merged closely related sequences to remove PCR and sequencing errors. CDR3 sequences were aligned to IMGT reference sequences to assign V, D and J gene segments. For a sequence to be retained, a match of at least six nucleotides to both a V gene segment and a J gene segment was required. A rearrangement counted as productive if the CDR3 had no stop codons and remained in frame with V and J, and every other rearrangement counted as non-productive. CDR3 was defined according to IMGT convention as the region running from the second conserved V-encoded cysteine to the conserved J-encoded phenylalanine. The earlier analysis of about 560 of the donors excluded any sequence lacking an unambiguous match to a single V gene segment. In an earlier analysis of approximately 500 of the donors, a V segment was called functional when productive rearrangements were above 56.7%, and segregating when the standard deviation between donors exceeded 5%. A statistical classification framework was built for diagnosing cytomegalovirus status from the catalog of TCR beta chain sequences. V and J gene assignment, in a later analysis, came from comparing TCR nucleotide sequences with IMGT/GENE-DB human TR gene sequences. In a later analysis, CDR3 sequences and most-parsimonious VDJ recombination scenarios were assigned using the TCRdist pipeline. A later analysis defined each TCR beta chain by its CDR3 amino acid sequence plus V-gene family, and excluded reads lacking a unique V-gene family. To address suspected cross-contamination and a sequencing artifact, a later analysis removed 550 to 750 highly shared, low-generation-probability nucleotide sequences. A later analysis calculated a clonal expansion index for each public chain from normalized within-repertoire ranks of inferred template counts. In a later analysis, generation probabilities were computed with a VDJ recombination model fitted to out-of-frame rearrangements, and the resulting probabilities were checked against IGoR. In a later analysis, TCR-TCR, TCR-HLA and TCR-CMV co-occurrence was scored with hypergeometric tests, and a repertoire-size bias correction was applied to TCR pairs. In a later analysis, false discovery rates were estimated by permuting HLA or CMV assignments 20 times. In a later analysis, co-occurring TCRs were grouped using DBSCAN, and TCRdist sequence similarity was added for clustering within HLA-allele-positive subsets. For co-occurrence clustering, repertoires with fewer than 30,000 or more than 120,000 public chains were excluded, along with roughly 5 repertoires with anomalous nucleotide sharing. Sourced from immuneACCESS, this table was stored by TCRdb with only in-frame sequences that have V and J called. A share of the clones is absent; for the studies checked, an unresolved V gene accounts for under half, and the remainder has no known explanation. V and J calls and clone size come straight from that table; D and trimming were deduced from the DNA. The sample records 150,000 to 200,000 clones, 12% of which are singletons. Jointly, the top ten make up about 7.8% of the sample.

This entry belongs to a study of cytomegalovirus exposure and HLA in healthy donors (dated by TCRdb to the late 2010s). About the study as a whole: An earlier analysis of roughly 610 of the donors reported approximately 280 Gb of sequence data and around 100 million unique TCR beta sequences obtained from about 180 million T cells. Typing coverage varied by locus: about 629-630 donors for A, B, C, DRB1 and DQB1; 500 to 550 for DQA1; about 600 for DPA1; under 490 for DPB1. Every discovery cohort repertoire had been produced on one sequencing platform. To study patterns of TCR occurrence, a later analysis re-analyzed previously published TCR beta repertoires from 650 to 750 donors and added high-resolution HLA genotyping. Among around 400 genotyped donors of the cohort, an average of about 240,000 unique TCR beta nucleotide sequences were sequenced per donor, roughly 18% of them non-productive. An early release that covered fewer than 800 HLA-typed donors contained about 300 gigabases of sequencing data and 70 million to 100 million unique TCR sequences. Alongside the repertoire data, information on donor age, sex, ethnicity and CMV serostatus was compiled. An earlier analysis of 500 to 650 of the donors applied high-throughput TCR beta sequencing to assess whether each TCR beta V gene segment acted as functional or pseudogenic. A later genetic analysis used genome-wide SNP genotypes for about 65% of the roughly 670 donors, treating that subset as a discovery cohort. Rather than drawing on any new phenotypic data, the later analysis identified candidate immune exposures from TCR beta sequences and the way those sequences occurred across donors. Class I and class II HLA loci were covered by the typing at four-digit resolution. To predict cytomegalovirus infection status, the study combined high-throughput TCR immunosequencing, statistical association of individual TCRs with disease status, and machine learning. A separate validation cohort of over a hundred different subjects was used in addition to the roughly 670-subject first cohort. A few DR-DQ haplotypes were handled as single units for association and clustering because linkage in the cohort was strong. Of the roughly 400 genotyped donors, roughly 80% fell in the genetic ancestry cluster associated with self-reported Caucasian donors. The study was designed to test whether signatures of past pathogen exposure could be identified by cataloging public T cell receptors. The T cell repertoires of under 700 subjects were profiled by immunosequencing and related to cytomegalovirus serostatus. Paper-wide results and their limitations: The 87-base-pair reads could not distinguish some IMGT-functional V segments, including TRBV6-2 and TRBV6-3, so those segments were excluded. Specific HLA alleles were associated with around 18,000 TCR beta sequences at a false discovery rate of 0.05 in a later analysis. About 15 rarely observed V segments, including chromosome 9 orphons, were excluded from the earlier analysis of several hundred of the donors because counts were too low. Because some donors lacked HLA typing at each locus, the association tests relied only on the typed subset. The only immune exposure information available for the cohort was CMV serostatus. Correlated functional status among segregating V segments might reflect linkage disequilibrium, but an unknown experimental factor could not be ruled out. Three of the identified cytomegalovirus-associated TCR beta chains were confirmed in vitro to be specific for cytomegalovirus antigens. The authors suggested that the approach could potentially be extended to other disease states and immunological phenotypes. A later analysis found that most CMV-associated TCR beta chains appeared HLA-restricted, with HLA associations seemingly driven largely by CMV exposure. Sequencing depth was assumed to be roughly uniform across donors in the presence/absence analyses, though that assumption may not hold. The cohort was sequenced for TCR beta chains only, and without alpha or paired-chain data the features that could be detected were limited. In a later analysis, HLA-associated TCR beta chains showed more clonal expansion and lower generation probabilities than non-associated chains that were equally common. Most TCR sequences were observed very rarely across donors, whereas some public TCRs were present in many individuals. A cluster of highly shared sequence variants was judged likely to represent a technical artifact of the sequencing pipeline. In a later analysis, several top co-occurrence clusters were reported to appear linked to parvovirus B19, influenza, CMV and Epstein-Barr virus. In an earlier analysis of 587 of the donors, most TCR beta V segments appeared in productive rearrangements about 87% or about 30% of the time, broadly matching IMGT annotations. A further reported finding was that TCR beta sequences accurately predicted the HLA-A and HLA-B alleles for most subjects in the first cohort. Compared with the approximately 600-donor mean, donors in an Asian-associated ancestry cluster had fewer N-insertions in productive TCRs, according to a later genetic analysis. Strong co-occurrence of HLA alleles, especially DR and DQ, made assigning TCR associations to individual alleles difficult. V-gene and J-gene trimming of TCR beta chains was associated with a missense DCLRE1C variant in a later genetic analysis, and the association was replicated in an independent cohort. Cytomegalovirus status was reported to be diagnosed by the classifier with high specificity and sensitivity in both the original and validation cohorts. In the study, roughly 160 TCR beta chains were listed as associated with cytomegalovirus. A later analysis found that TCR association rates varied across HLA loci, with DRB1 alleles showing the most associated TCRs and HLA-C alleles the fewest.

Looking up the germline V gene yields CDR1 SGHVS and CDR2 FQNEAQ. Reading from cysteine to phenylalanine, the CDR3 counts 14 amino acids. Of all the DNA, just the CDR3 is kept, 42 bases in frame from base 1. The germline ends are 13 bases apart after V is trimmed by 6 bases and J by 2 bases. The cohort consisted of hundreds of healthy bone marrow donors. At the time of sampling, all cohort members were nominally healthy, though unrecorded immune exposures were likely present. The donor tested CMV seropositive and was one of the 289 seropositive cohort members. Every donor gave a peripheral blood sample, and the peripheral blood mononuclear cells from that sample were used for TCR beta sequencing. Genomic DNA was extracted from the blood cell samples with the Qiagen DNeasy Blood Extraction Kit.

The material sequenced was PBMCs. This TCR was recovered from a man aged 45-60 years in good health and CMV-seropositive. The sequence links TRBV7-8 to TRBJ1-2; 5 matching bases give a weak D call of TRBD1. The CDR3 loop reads CASSILGRNYGYTF. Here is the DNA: TGTGCCAGCAGTATACTGGGGCGGAACTATGGCTACACCTTC.